The 32 T cell receptor beta chains below come from one sample, sequenced in a study of spatial heterogeneity in lung cancer. TCRdb ran MiXCR on the 5' RACE reads and lists one entry per CDR3 protein. The repertoire holds under 7,000 distinct CDR3 sequences, around 8% seen once, with about 18% in the top ten. Specified time point: sample taken at primary tumor resection. The starting material was normal lung tissue next to the tumor, obtained at surgery. The receptors here all came from a female donor with early-stage non-small cell lung cancer.

This clonotype occurred many times. The rearrangement joins TRBV28 to TRBJ1-2; D not certain. This CDR3 region has 14 residues. Per germline, CDR1 MDHEN and CDR2 SYDVKM. V was cut by 7 bases and J by 0 bases, with 12 bases left in between. CDR3 region: CASTEITANYGYTF. The CDR3 DNA reads TGTGCCAGCACTGAGATCACAGCTAACTATGGCTACACCTTC.

This CDR3 is CASSFRQGSYEQYF. CDR3 sequence (DNA): TGTGCCAGCAGTTTCCGACAGGGTTCCTACGAGCAGTACTTC. This chain links TRBV12-3 or TRBV12-4 with TRBJ2-7, with TRBD1 matching 7 bases. Trimming took 3 bases from V and 1 from J; bases not matched to a gene: 3. This CDR3 spans 14 amino acids.

This clonotype showed up many times. The chain joins TRBV7-2 to TRBJ1-2, with D possibly TRBD1 on 6 matching bases. This CDR3 is 15 amino acids long. Trimming shortened V by 2 bases and J by 2 bases, and 12 bases separated the two germline ends. The germline CDR1 and CDR2 sequences are SGHTA and FQGNSA. This chain's CDR3 is CASSLRGGENYGYTF. In nucleotides, the CDR3 is TGTGCCAGCAGCTTAAGAGGGGGAGAAAACTATGGCTACACCTTC.

The rearrangement links TRBV7-9 to TRBJ1-6; 9 positions agree with TRBD1. Trimming removed 4 bases from V and 3 bases from J; junction bases left unmatched: 4. Germline V CDR1 and CDR2: SEHNR, FQNEAQ (reference sequence). This CDR3 contains 16 residues. The CDR3 sequence is CASSYGQGFYNSPLHF. The CDR3 DNA reads as TGTGCCAGCAGCTACGGACAGGGGTTCTATAATTCACCCCTCCACTTT.

This chain connects TRBV28 to TRBJ2-7; no reliable D call. CDR3 size: 14 residues. CDR1 is MDHEN and CDR2 is SYDVKM in the germline V gene. Trimming pared 3 bases from V and 0 bases from J, leaving 9 bases between. For the CDR3, the DNA is TGTGCCAGCAGTTTTAGCAGTAGCTCCTACGAGCAGTACTTC. Amino acids: CASSFSSSSYEQYF. The entire variable domain, with the rest obtained from reference TRBV28 and TRBJ2-7, is as follows: DVKVTQSSRYLVKRTGEKVFLECVQDMDHENMFWYRQDPGLGLRLIYFSYDVKMKEKGDIPEGYSVSREKKERFSLILESASTNQTSMYLCASSFSSSSYEQYFGPGTRLTVT.

This chain joins TRBV7-2 and TRBJ2-7; TRBD1 aligns across 8 bases. V lost 3 bases, J lost 4 bases, and 5 bases stayed unmatched. Germline lookup yields CDR1 SGHTA and CDR2 FQGNSA. CDR3 length: 14 residues. The CDR3 reads CASSLTGARYEQYF. In DNA form, the CDR3 reads TGTGCCAGCAGCTTGACAGGGGCTAGGTACGAGCAGTACTTC.

This clonotype is medium-sized in the sample. The V and J genes are TRBV6-1 and TRBJ1-2; TRBD1 aligns across 8 bases. Trimming removed 4 bases from V and 8 bases from J; junction bases left unmatched: 9. The germline V gene has CDR1 MNHNS and CDR2 SASEGT. The CDR3 consists of 14 residues. CDR3 coding DNA: TGTGCCAGCAGTGGAGCAGCAGACAGGGGAGGCTACACCTTC. Encoded protein: CASSGAADRGGYTF.

By its share, this clonotype is medium-sized (0.01 to 0.1%). J is TRBJ2-1 and V is TRBV3-1; D gene uncertain. V dropped 2 bases and J dropped 10 bases, with 12 bases sitting between them. The CDR3 is 13 amino acids. CDR1 is LGHDT, CDR2 YNNKEL, per germline (reference sequence). The CDR3 DNA reads TGTGCCAGCAGCCAATTGTTCACGGAGGAGCAGTTCTTC. Amino acid sequence: CASSQLFTEEQFF.

By its share, this clonotype is medium-sized. The rearrangement joins TRBV6-1 to TRBJ1-1, with 8 bases fitting TRBD1. This CDR3 is built from 15 residues. J gave up 0 bases and V 7 bases, and 7 bases lay outside the gene matches. Germline CDR1 is MNHNS and CDR2 is SASEGT. Written as DNA, the CDR3 is TGTGCCAGCATATTAGGACAGGGAATGAACACTGAAGCTTTCTTT. It specifies CASILGQGMNTEAFF.

By frequency in the sample, this clonotype is medium-sized. This chain connects TRBV28 to TRBJ1-3; TRBD1 is a possible D gene (6 bases). Germline V gives CDR1 MDHEN, CDR2 SYDVKM. Trimming cost V 1 base and J 6 bases, with 10 bases left between them. The CDR3 is 14 amino acids. CDR3 region: CASSLSTGQNTIYF. CDR3 bases: TGTGCCAGCAGTTTATCGACAGGACAAAACACCATATATTTT.

The CDR3 region is CASSRKTSGVTDTQYF. The CDR3 nucleotides are TGTGCCAGCAGCAGAAAGACTAGCGGGGTCACAGATACGCAGTATTTT. The V call is TRBV7-9, the J call TRBJ2-3; TRBD2 agrees at 11 bases. With V trimmed by 5 bases and J by 2 bases, 6 bases remained unmatched. The CDR3 loop spans 16 amino acids. From germline, CDR1 is SEHNR and CDR2 FQNEAQ (reference sequence).

A word on this clonotype: This may stem from a read error, because a much larger clone lies one nucleotide away. The chain joins TRBV6-2 or TRBV6-3 to TRBJ1-5; D call uncertain. V lost 5 bases to trimming and J lost 6 bases, with 17 bases between them. The CDR3 length is 15 residues. Germline lookup yields CDR1 MNHEY and CDR2 SVGEGT. Written as DNA, the CDR3 is TGTGCCAGCAGTGACCCGACATTTAGGAGTCAGCCCCAGCATTTT. Translation gives CASSDPTFRSQPQHF.

This clonotype was seen a handful of times. The CDR3 spells CASSQAEGHTEAFF. CDR3 sequence (DNA): TGTGCCAGCAGCCAAGCCGAGGGCCACACTGAAGCTTTCTTT. This chain links TRBV3-1 with TRBJ1-1; no reliable D call. The CDR3 has 14 amino acids. The germline CDR1 and CDR2 sequences are LGHDT and YNNKEL (reference sequence). V was pared by 1 base and J by 3 bases, with 9 bases between.

This clonotype is categorized as medium-sized. The rearrangement links TRBV7-6 to TRBJ1-1; D might be TRBD1 (5 bases). Germline-derived CDR1 and CDR2 are SGHVS and FNYEAQ. The CDR3 runs 13 residues. Trimming cost V 5 bases and J 1 base, with 8 bases left between them. The CDR3 here is CASSIGQNTEAFF. The CDR3, as DNA: TGTGCCAGCAGCATCGGACAGAACACTGAAGCTTTCTTT.

This clonotype is medium-sized by share. The rearrangement uses TRBV5-1 and TRBJ1-3; D possibly corresponds to TRBD1 (6 bases). V was pared by 3 bases and J by 1 base, with 14 bases between. The CDR3 loop spans 16 amino acids. Germline lookup yields CDR1 SGHRS and CDR2 YFSETQ. CDR3 sequence reads: CASSSEVTGSGNTIYF. CDR3 nucleotides: TGCGCCAGCAGCTCGGAAGTTACAGGGTCTGGAAACACCATATATTTT.

This clonotype has more than one count but fewer than ten. The genes are TRBV6-5 and TRBJ2-3; 8 bases match TRBD2. The germline V gene has CDR1 MNHEY and CDR2 SVGAGI. The V segment lost 2 bases and the J segment 6 bases; nucleotides outside the gene matches: 7. The CDR3 consists of 15 residues. Here the CDR3 reads CASSYGGRGVDTQYF. The CDR3 nucleotides read TGTGCCAGCAGTTACGGTGGGCGGGGGGTGGATACGCAGTATTTT.

This clonotype was recorded many times. V is TRBV14 and J is TRBJ1-1; unclear D gene. The CDR3 runs 13 residues. In germline, CDR1 is SGHDN, CDR2 FVKESK. Trimming removed 0 bases at V and 4 bases at J, with 6 bases between. The CDR3 DNA reads as TGTGCCAGCAGCCAAGATCTGGGCACTGAAGCTTTCTTT. Translating it yields CASSQDLGTEAFF.

This rearrangement joins TRBV4-2 to TRBJ2-7, with a weak D call TRBD2 (5 bases). Germline V lookup: CDR1 LGHNA, CDR2 YNFKEQ. The CDR3 runs to 16 residues. Trimming shortened V by 0 bases and J by 0 bases, and 12 bases separated the two germline ends. The chain's CDR3 is CASSQDWPGDSYEQYF. CDR3 bases: TGTGCCAGCAGCCAAGATTGGCCCGGGGACTCCTACGAGCAGTACTTC.

There are a few counts of this clonotype. The chain is built from TRBV6-1 and TRBJ1-2, with a possible D match to TRBD1 (6 bases). V shed 6 bases and J shed 3 bases, with 8 bases lying between them. Germline lookup yields CDR1 MNHNS and CDR2 SASEGT. The CDR3 runs 12 residues. The DNA for the CDR3 is TGTGCCAGCAGAGAGGGGGACTATGGCTACACCTTC. It encodes CASREGDYGYTF.

In its sample, this clonotype is medium-sized. This chain uses TRBV29-1 with TRBJ2-3; no clear D. CDR1 and CDR2 (germline): SQVTM, ANQGSEA. The CDR3 is 11 residues long. Deletions cut 7 bases from V and 5 bases from J, with 10 bases between. In DNA form, the CDR3 reads TGCAGCGGATCTACTGGAGATACGCAGTATTTT. It encodes CSGSTGDTQYF.

A few counts support this clonotype. The chain carries TRBV18 and TRBJ1-1; unclear D gene. With 0 bases removed from V and 1 base from J, the gap between germline ends came to 12 bases. The CDR3 sequence is 16 residues long. Per the germline V gene, CDR1 is KGHSH and CDR2 is LQKENI. The CDR3: CASSPPRLVGNTEAFF. Written as DNA, the CDR3 is TGTGCCAGCTCACCACCTCGGTTAGTCGGGAACACTGAAGCTTTCTTT.

This clonotype ranks as medium-sized. Since no conserved phenylalanine or tryptophan closes the CDR3, a read error is the likely cause. The DNA is left out, because the CDR3 cannot be placed on it with certainty; the CDR3 is given as TCRdb lists it. This chain connects TRBV5-1 to TRBJ2-1. Germline assignment: CDR1 SGHRS and CDR2 YFSETQ. Inclusive of both ends, the CDR3 amounts to 12 amino acids. The chain's CDR3 is CASSIGTRRPFS.

The chain has TRBV5-1 and TRBJ2-7; D call uncertain. This CDR3 has 14 amino acids. CDR1 and CDR2 (germline): SGHRS, YFSETQ. V lost 1 base and J 2 bases, leaving 10 bases between the germline ends. CDR3 nucleotides: TGCGCCAGCAGCTTGATAGTCCAGCCCTACGAGCAGTACTTC. Residues: CASSLIVQPYEQYF.

The V and J genes are TRBV5-6 and TRBJ2-1, with 14 bases fitting TRBD2. This CDR3 spans 16 amino acids. Unmatched junction bases numbered 9, after V lost 4 bases and J lost 9 bases. Looked up from germline, CDR1 is SGHDT and CDR2 is YYEEEE. CDR3 coding DNA: TGTGCCAGCAGCCCGGGACTAGCGGGGGCTCCGGGTGAGCAGTTCTTC. This codes for CASSPGLAGAPGEQFF. The full variable domain, in which reference TRBV5-6 and TRBJ2-1 provide the parts outside the CDR3, is DAGVTQSPTHLIKTRGQQVTLRCSPKSGHDTVSWYQQALGQGPQFIFQYYEEEERQRGNFPDRFSGHQFPNYSSELNVNALLLGDSALYLCASSPGLAGAPGEQFFGPGTRLTVL.

This clonotype is medium-sized (0.01 to 0.1%) by share. The chain combines TRBV7-2 with TRBJ2-7, with D possibly matching TRBD1 (5 bases). Germline loops: CDR1 SGHTA, CDR2 FQGNSA. The CDR3 totals 14 residues. Trimming left V 5 bases short and J 6 bases short, with 17 bases between. The CDR3 sequence: CASSVPGSTGEQYF. For the CDR3, the DNA is TGTGCCAGCAGCGTCCCAGGGTCGACCGGCGAGCAGTACTTC.

This clonotype rates as medium-sized (0.01 to 0.1%). The rearrangement joins TRBV7-9 to TRBJ1-1; D ambiguous. The CDR3 is made up of 15 amino acids. Per germline, CDR1 SEHNR and CDR2 FQNEAQ (reference sequence). V was trimmed by 1 base and J by 2 bases, leaving 11 bases between them. CDR3 bases: TGTGCCAGCAGCTTAGTAACCGGGGTTAACACTGAAGCTTTCTTT. Translated: CASSLVTGVNTEAFF.

The rearrangement links TRBV20-1 to TRBJ2-7; D not resolved. This CDR3 comprises 11 residues. CDR1 is DFQATT and CDR2 is SNEGSKA in the germline V gene (reference sequence). V was clipped by 0 bases and J by 7 bases, with 7 bases between them. CDR3 nucleotides: TGCAGTGCTAGAGAGATAAGAGAGCAGTACTTC. This codes for CSAREIREQYF.

This clonotype has a handful of counts. The J gene is TRBJ2-4, the V gene TRBV20-1; D unclear. The CDR3 sequence is 12 residues long. Germline assignment: CDR1 DFQATT and CDR2 SNEGSKA (reference sequence). V gave up 4 bases and J gave up 0 bases, with 4 bases separating them. The CDR3 coding sequence is TGCAGTGCTATGGTAGCCAAAAACATTCAGTACTTC. Its protein product is CSAMVAKNIQYF.

This clonotype is judged medium-sized. This chain uses TRBV30 with TRBJ1-3, with D hard to call. The V end was cut by 4 bases, the J end by 0 bases, with 13 bases between. Germline CDR1 reads GTSNPN; CDR2 reads SVGIG (reference sequence). The CDR3 has 15 amino acids. The CDR3 spells CAWTGSLASGNTIYF. The DNA for the CDR3 is TGTGCCTGGACGGGGAGCCTTGCCTCTGGAAACACCATATATTTT. The complete variable domain, with remaining parts taken from reference TRBV30 and TRBJ1-3, reads SQTIHQWPATLVQPVGSPLSLECTVEGTSNPNLYWYRQAAGRGLQLLFYSVGIGQISSEVPQNLSASRPQDRQFILSSKKLLLSDSGFYLCAWTGSLASGNTIYFGEGSWLTVV.

The J gene is TRBJ2-3, the V gene TRBV3-1; 10 nucleotides match TRBD2. V was clipped by 2 bases and J by 8 bases; unmatched bases: 7. Germline V gives CDR1 LGHDT, CDR2 YNNKEL (reference sequence). The CDR3 totals 15 residues. The CDR3 loop reads CASSQLAGDPSTQYF. The CDR3 DNA reads as TGTGCCAGCAGCCAACTAGCGGGGGATCCCTCTACGCAGTATTTT.

The sample holds many counts of this clonotype. The V call is TRBV20-1, the J call TRBJ2-1, with 9 bases fitting TRBD2. The V gene end was trimmed by 1 base and the J gene end by 6 bases; junction bases not matched to a gene: 13. The length of the CDR3 is 17 residues. The germline V gene has CDR1 DFQATT and CDR2 SNEGSKA (reference sequence). CDR3 region: CSARAVSGGLGGNEQFF. The DNA for the CDR3 is TGCAGTGCTAGAGCAGTTAGCGGGGGCCTCGGGGGCAATGAGCAGTTCTTC.

This clonotype was seen at least ten times. V gene TRBV11-2 combines with J gene TRBJ2-3; the match to TRBD2 covers 13 bases. CDR1 is SGHAT, CDR2 FQNNGV, per germline. The CDR3 loop spans 19 amino acids. With V trimmed by 4 bases and J by 0 bases, 10 bases remained unmatched. DNA of the CDR3: TGTGCCAGCAGCTGGACCGGACTAGCGGGGGCCACTAGCACAGATACGCAGTATTTT. Protein: CASSWTGLAGATSTDTQYF.